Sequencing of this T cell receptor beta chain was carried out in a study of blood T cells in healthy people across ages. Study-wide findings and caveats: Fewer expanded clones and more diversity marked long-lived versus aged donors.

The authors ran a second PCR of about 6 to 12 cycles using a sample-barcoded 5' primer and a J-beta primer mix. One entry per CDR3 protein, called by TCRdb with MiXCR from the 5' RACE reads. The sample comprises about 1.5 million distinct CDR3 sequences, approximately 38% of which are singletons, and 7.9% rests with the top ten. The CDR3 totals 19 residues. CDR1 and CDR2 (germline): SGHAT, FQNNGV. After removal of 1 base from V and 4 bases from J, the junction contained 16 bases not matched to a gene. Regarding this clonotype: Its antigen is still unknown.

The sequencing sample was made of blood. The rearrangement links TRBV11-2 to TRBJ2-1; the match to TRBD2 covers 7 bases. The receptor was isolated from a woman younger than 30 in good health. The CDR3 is CASSLVRALGTIFYNEQFF. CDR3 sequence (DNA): TGTGCCAGCAGCTTAGTGCGTGCTCTCGGGACTATTTTTTACAATGAGCAGTTCTTC.